A single sample is the source of the 29 T cell receptor beta chains below, sequenced in a study of CD8 T cells in ankylosing spondylitis. TCRdb independently ran MiXCR on the 5' RACE reads; one entry per CDR3 protein. The table lists about 220,000 distinct CDR3 sequences, about a quarter of them singletons. The sample comprised blood, either unsorted or a sorted T cell fraction (not recorded which). These receptors all stem from a male donor with ankylosing spondylitis or in good health (not recorded which).

Ten or more counts support this clonotype. The chain employs TRBV29-1 and TRBJ2-3; the D call may be TRBD1 or TRBD2 (6 bases each). The germline CDR1 and CDR2 sequences are SQVTM and ANQGSEA. Trimming removed 8 bases at V and 2 bases at J, with 23 bases between. The length of the CDR3 is 16 residues. The CDR3 DNA follows: TGCAGCATAAGAGTAGGAGGAGGGGGAGTCACAGATACGCAGTATTTT. It encodes CSIRVGGGGVTDTQYF.

CDR3 loop: CASSLRDRRYGYTF. The CDR3 bases are TGTGCCAGCAGTTTAAGGGACAGGCGCTATGGCTACACCTTC. The chain has TRBV28 and TRBJ1-2, with 8 bases identical to TRBD1. The CDR3 contains 14 residues. V shed 2 bases, J shed 4 bases, and the junction held 3 bases outside the gene matches. From germline, CDR1 is MDHEN and CDR2 SYDVKM.

This clonotype has a handful of counts. This chain uses TRBV11-2 with TRBJ2-5; TRBD2 might be the D (6 bases). This CDR3 contains 13 residues. Per the germline V gene, CDR1 is SGHAT and CDR2 is FQNNGV. V lost 11 bases and J lost 4, with 17 bases in between. CDR3 loop: CAGRRGAGETQYF. In DNA, the CDR3 is TGTGCCGGGCGGAGGGGAGCTGGAGAGACCCAGTACTTC.

This clonotype has at least ten counts. The rearrangement uses TRBV20-1 and TRBJ2-3; D is undetermined. The CDR3 extends over 16 amino acids. CDR1 and CDR2 (germline): DFQATT, SNEGSKA (reference sequence). V dropped 0 bases and J dropped 4 bases, with 17 bases sitting between them. The CDR3 here is CSAREPNPVSPDTQYF. DNA of the CDR3: TGCAGTGCTAGAGAGCCCAATCCGGTTAGCCCAGATACGCAGTATTTT.

In its sample, this clonotype was seen many times. In DNA form, the CDR3 reads TGTGCCAGCAGCCGTGGGCTAGCGGGGGACAATGAGCAGTTCTTC. This sequence encodes CASSRGLAGDNEQFF. This rearrangement joins TRBV7-2 to TRBJ2-1; 10 bases agree with TRBD2. The trim removed 5 bases at V and 5 bases at J, leaving 6 bases unmatched. The CDR3 covers 15 residues. From germline, CDR1 is SGHTA and CDR2 FQGNSA.

The table lists this clonotype with many counts. The rearrangement links TRBV11-2 to TRBJ2-2; a possible D gene is TRBD2 (5 bases). CDR3 length: 20 amino acids. Germline lookup yields CDR1 SGHAT and CDR2 FQNNGV. V was pared by 5 bases and J by 3 bases, with 28 bases between. CDR3 protein: CASSHVRKAETRVDTGELFF. For the CDR3, the DNA is TGTGCCAGCAGCCACGTTAGGAAGGCTGAAACTAGGGTCGACACCGGGGAGCTGTTTTTT.

J is TRBJ1-1 and V is TRBV6-5; a weak D match, TRBD1 (5 bases). Trimming left V 3 bases short and J 0 bases short, with 14 bases between. The CDR3 runs 16 residues. The V gene's germline CDR1 is MNHEY and CDR2 SVGAGI. The CDR3 is CASSYGAGLMNTEAFF. The DNA of the CDR3 is TGTGCCAGCAGTTATGGGGCAGGCCTCATGAACACTGAAGCTTTCTTT.

At least ten counts were recorded for this clonotype. The chain is built from TRBV7-8 and TRBJ1-6; D might be TRBD1 (6 bases). Looked up from germline, CDR1 is SGHVS and CDR2 is FQNEAQ. The CDR3 has 16 amino acids. Trimming cost V 1 base and J 4 bases, with 11 bases left between them. CDR3: CASSLVGTHYNSPLHF. As DNA, the CDR3 is TGTGCCAGCAGCTTAGTCGGGACACATTATAATTCACCCCTCCACTTT.

This clonotype has ten or more counts. This sequence joins TRBV6-2 or TRBV6-3 and TRBJ1-5; no firm D call. Trimming took off 9 bases at V and 2 bases at J, with 14 bases between the two ends. Germline lookup yields CDR1 MNHEY and CDR2 SVGEGT. This CDR3 has 14 amino acids. The CDR3 loop is CASKEEAGNQPQHF. The DNA for the CDR3 is TGTGCCAGTAAGGAGGAGGCGGGCAATCAGCCCCAGCATTTT.

In this sample, this clonotype turned up a few times. This rearrangement joins TRBV4-1 to TRBJ2-5; no clear D gene. Per the germline V gene, CDR1 is MGHRA and CDR2 is YSYEKL. V was shortened by 3 bases and J by 5 bases, with 10 bases between the two germline ends. The CDR3 has 13 residues. CDR3 sequence: CASSQEPGETQYF. For the CDR3, the DNA is TGCGCCAGCAGCCAGGAACCCGGCGAGACCCAGTACTTC.

The table lists this clonotype with many counts. The genes are TRBV5-1 and TRBJ2-3; D remains ambiguous. This CDR3 has 14 amino acids. Germline V gives CDR1 SGHRS, CDR2 YFSETQ. Trimming removed 8 bases from V and 1 base from J, with 14 bases in between. The DNA of the CDR3 is TGCGCCAGTCGGCCCAGTTCGCGCACAGATACGCAGTATTTT. Amino acids: CASRPSSRTDTQYF.

This clonotype was recorded many times. The junction shows a germline mismatch at one end, possibly a read error. This chain connects TRBV7-7 to TRBJ2-2; D is unclear. This CDR3 has 12 residues. Per germline, CDR1 SSHAT and CDR2 FNYEAQ (reference sequence). CDR3 in amino acids: CASSFFSGELFF. DNA for the CDR3: TGTGCTAGCAGCTTTTTTTCCGGGGAGCTGTTTTTT. The full variable domain, completed using reference TRBV7-7 and TRBJ2-2, is GAGVSQSPRYKVTKRGQDVTLRCDPISSHATLYWYQQALGQGPEFLTYFNYEAQPDKSGLPSDRFSAERPEGSISTLTIQRTEQRDSAMYRCASSFFSGELFFGEGSRLTVL.

V gene TRBV29-1 combines with J gene TRBJ2-7, with no clear D. V lost 7 bases and J 0 bases, leaving 10 bases between the germline ends. The CDR3 is 12 residues long. In germline, CDR1 is SQVTM, CDR2 ANQGSEA. CDR3 residues: CSAGWGSYEQYF. The CDR3 DNA sequence: TGCAGCGCCGGGTGGGGCTCCTACGAGCAGTACTTC.

The sample holds many counts of this clonotype. The CDR3: CASSLTRENIQYF. The CDR3 bases are TGTGCCAGCAGCTTGACCAGGGAAAACATTCAGTACTTC. This sequence joins TRBV5-5 and TRBJ2-4, with D perhaps matching TRBD1 (5 bases). Germline V gene sequence: CDR1 SGHKS, CDR2 YYEKEE (reference sequence). The CDR3 has 13 residues. V was cut by 1 base and J by 5 bases, with 7 bases left in between.

This clonotype showed up many times. The chain couples TRBV20-1 to TRBJ1-2; no firm D call. The CDR3 totals 12 residues. Germline V gene lookup returns CDR1 DFQATT and CDR2 SNEGSKA (reference sequence). Trimming removed 5 bases from V and 8 bases from J, with 15 bases in between. The CDR3: CSASAGLGGYTF. In DNA form, the CDR3 reads TGCAGTGCTTCGGCGGGCCTCGGGGGCTACACCTTC.

In its sample, this clonotype was seen many times. The V call is TRBV7-3, the J call TRBJ2-3; D perhaps matches TRBD2 (5 bases). Trimming pared 2 bases from V and 2 bases from J, leaving 17 bases between. CDR1 is SGHTA and CDR2 is FQGTGA in the germline V gene. This CDR3 region has 17 residues. The chain's CDR3 is CASSLGGLGPATDTQYF. CDR3 sequence (DNA): TGTGCCAGCAGCTTAGGAGGTTTAGGACCAGCCACAGATACGCAGTATTTT.

This rearrangement joins TRBV20-1 to TRBJ2-5; weak D call: TRBD2 (5 bases). V shed 6 bases and J shed 5 bases, with 16 bases lying between them. The CDR3 has 13 residues. Germline loops: CDR1 DFQATT, CDR2 SNEGSKA (reference sequence). The CDR3: CSANSGIRETQYF. CDR3 in DNA: TGCAGTGCCAACTCCGGGATCCGGGAGACCCAGTACTTC.

This clonotype was counted ten times or more. The rearrangement links TRBV5-5 to TRBJ2-1; TRBD2 aligns across 11 bases. Germline values: CDR1 SGHKS, CDR2 YYEKEE (reference sequence). V dropped 1 base and J dropped 6; count of bases not matched to a gene: 6. This CDR3 has 16 residues. CDR3 DNA: TGTGCCAGCAGCTTGACTCTAGCGGGAGGAATCAATGAGCAGTTCTTC. Translated: CASSLTLAGGINEQFF.

The gene calls are TRBV5-1 and TRBJ2-7; perhaps TRBD1 as D (5 bases). The germline V gene has CDR1 SGHRS and CDR2 YFSETQ. The length of the CDR3 is 16 residues. Trimming removed 9 bases from V and 0 bases from J, with 22 bases in between. The CDR3 here is CANIKGREASSYEQYF. The CDR3 DNA follows: TGCGCCAACATAAAGGGGCGAGAGGCGAGCTCCTACGAGCAGTACTTC.

This clonotype was counted many times. V usage is TRBV4-1 and J usage is TRBJ2-7, with a tentative D call TRBD2 (8 bases). V shed 3 bases and J shed 2 bases, with 20 bases lying between them. Germline V lookup: CDR1 MGHRA, CDR2 YSYEKL. CDR3 length equals 17 residues. CDR3 residues: CASSHGPGGQGAYEQYF. For the CDR3, the DNA is TGCGCCAGCAGCCATGGACCGGGAGGGCAGGGGGCCTACGAGCAGTACTTC.

This clonotype was seen repeatedly, ten times or more. The rearrangement uses TRBV5-1 and TRBJ2-7; the match to TRBD2 covers 9 bases. Germline assignment: CDR1 SGHRS and CDR2 YFSETQ. V was clipped by 5 bases and J by 4 bases; unmatched bases: 7. This CDR3 has 14 amino acids. The CDR3 region has the DNA TGCGCCAGCAGTCCAACTAGCGGGCTGTACGAGCAGTACTTC. As protein: CASSPTSGLYEQYF.

The chain employs TRBV5-1 and TRBJ2-1; 10 bases are a match to TRBD1. The CDR3 runs 14 residues. Trimming took 0 bases from V and 7 from J; bases not matched to a gene: 1. Germline CDR1 reads SGHRS; CDR2 reads YFSETQ. The CDR3 DNA reads as TGCGCCAGCAGCTTGGAGGACAGGGGGAATGAGCAGTTCTTC. Amino acids: CASSLEDRGNEQFF.

The table lists this clonotype with a few counts. The V gene is TRBV6-1, the J gene TRBJ2-5; D is perhaps TRBD1 (6 bases). In germline, CDR1 is MNHNS, CDR2 SASEGT. Trimming stripped 5 bases from V and 2 bases from J, with 12 bases between. This CDR3 is built from 14 residues. CDR3 nucleotide sequence: TGTGCCAGCAGTCAAGGCAGGGGACAAGAGACCCAGTACTTC. Amino acid sequence: CASSQGRGQETQYF.

This rearrangement joins TRBV7-2 to TRBJ2-1, with D unclear. Trimming cost V 2 bases and J 8 bases, with 7 bases left between them. The CDR3 is 12 amino acids. The V gene's germline CDR1 is SGHTA and CDR2 FQGNSA. The CDR3 spells CASSLFTYEQFF. CDR3 coding DNA: TGTGCCAGCAGCTTATTTACGTATGAGCAGTTCTTC.

The sample holds a few counts of this clonotype. The chain is built from TRBV29-1 and TRBJ1-1; D gene uncertain. The CDR3 consists of 11 residues. Germline V gene lookup returns CDR1 SQVTM and CDR2 ANQGSEA. The V and J ends lost 2 bases and 5 bases respectively, with 6 bases between them. CDR3 nucleotide sequence: TGCAGCGTTGAAAAGTTTACTGAAGCTTTCTTT. Residues: CSVEKFTEAFF.

The chain employs TRBV4-2 and TRBJ1-1; no clear D. Germline CDR1 LGHNA, CDR2 YNFKEQ. The CDR3 is 16 residues long. Deletions cut 0 bases from V and 4 bases from J, with 15 bases between. The CDR3 loop reads CASSQDRTYRSTEAFF. Written as DNA, the CDR3 is TGTGCCAGCAGCCAAGATCGGACCTATCGGAGCACTGAAGCTTTCTTT.

This clonotype occurred many times. J is TRBJ2-2 and V is TRBV5-6, with D possibly being TRBD2 (6 bases). Germline CDR1 is SGHDT and CDR2 is YYEEEE. V lost 0 bases and J lost 3, with 12 bases in between. CDR3 size: 16 residues. The CDR3 sequence is CASSLVQRVYTGELFF. CDR3 coding DNA: TGTGCCAGCAGCTTGGTGCAGCGGGTGTACACCGGGGAGCTGTTTTTT.

V usage is TRBV6-8 and J usage is TRBJ2-7; maybe TRBD1 (6 bases). This CDR3 is 15 amino acids long. CDR1 and CDR2 (germline): MNHGY, SAAAGT. V lost 5 bases and J 6 bases, leaving 20 bases between the germline ends. The CDR3 here is CASSHTGRIRGEQYF. The CDR3 nucleotides are TGTGCCAGCAGTCATACAGGGAGAATTCGTGGCGAGCAGTACTTC.

This clonotype was seen ten or more times. The chain is built from TRBV14 and TRBJ2-1; tentatively, D is TRBD1 (5 bases). Per germline, CDR1 SGHDN and CDR2 FVKESK. The CDR3 extends over 11 amino acids. Trimming cost V 6 bases and J 7 bases, with 7 bases left between them. The DNA of the CDR3 is TGTGCCAGCAGTACAGGTAATGAGCAGTTCTTC. Protein product: CASSTGNEQFF.